The clone carrying this TCR beta chain is called medium-sized (0.01 to 0.1%) based on its frequency. No antigen is known for it. Triplicate roughly 300,000-cell sorts were made of each CD8+ T cell subset. These data come from a study of CXCR3-negative and CXCR3-positive naive CD8 T cells. Findings and caveats of the study: TRB CDR3s of CXCR3-positive naive cells were more hydrophobic than those of CXCR3-negative naive cells. Naive subsets showed comparable surface CD5, and TCR interaction strength was also inferred from TRB CDR3 physicochemistry.

UMI-labeled 5' RACE TRB cDNA libraries were prepared from the cells. TCRdb reprocessed the 5' RACE reads and stores each CDR3 protein as one record, lacking DNA. The ten top clones account for around 1.5%, within a sample of 6,000 to 8,500 distinct CDR3 sequences. Germline assignment: CDR1 ENHRY and CDR2 SYGVKD. This CDR3 contains 15 residues. The chain joins TRBV10-3 to TRBJ2-1; TCRdb returns TRBD2, unconfirmable since there is no DNA. The sample was naive CXCR3- CD8+ T cells from blood. Subset specified: CD45RO-CCR7+CD27+CD95- naive CD8+ T cells lacking CXCR3 (TNR3-). This receptor was obtained from a human donor in good health. Some clones in this sample may be carry-over from other donors' samples. The CDR3 sequence: CAISETSGSDNEQFF.